This T cell receptor (beta chain) was observed in a study of blood T cell repertoires in COVID-19. The wider study: Samples representing acute and convalescent COVID-19 were sourced from the United States, Italy and Spain.

The table came from immunoSEQ multiplex PCR; TCRdb's copy has only in-frame clones and leaves some out. The profile shows 100,000 to 150,000 clones, about 83% of them singletons. V was cut by 6 bases and J by 0 bases, with 6 bases left in between. This CDR3 is 14 amino acids long. The germline V gene has CDR1 LNHDA and CDR2 SQIVND (reference sequence). The chain links TRBV19 to TRBJ2-6, with no clear D. This TCR was recovered from an elderly man with active or convalescent COVID-19. The sequenced sample was peripheral blood. The CDR3 sequence: CASRTPSGANVLTF. CDR3 coding DNA: TGTGCCAGTAGGACACCCTCTGGGGCCAACGTCCTGACTTTC.